This paragraph reports one T cell receptor beta chain. This clonotype was found many times. The clone's antigen remains unknown. No base quality information exists; no much larger clone differs at one position. This sample was included in a study of T-cell reconstitution after alpha-beta-depleted transplantation in children (dated by TCRdb to about 2016). With regard to the full study: Using TCR repertoire profiling, the study followed T-cell immune reconstitution in a quantitative way in children after TCRalphabeta/CD19-depleted allogeneic hematopoietic cell transplantation. The investigation overall reported the following: About two months after transplant, the apparently early recovery of alphabetaT-cell counts reportedly depended on just several hundred clones that had expanded rapidly and came from non-depleted graft cells. Over subsequent months, a decline in hyperexpanded clone frequencies was noted, and after one year, T-cell counts and TCRbeta diversity were mostly ascribed to newly produced T cells. The high TCRbeta diversity at day 60 in some patients was ascribed to recipient T cells and intrathymic progenitors that had survived conditioning.

The meaning of the sample's treatment or condition label: allogeneic hematopoietic cell transplantation with graft depleted of TCRalphabeta T cells and CD19 B cells. The children who served as transplant recipients had been given grafts of TCRalphabeta/CD19-depleted allogeneic hematopoietic cells. From cysteine to phenylalanine, the CDR3 is 13 amino acids long. Left in the record is the CDR3 DNA by itself, 39 bases read in frame from the first base. V is shortened by 3 bases, J by 0 bases, and the region joining them spans 6 bases. CDR1 and CDR2 are read off the germline V gene (reference sequence) as MNHEY and SMNVEV. The library was obtained by PCR. Sequencer: Illumina HiSeq 2500. Molecular barcoding was employed in the preparation of TCR libraries, with unique molecular identifiers being used to normalize TCRbeta repertoire quantification. TCRdb cleaned the public reads at Q25 with fastp, built clones with MiXCR and kept in-frame beta chains. Identical CDR3 proteins give one entry, which carries the most common genes and DNA. The sample data list 250,000 to 400,000 distinct CDR3 sequences, and roughly 25% of these were observed just once. 10% to 11% of the sample lies in the top ten.

This clonotype originated in a male patient younger than 18 who had a stem cell transplant for acute lymphoblastic leukemia, so the T cells may come from the graft donor. In this chain, TRBV27 is recombined with TRBJ2-7; the D segment cannot be called with confidence. The sample here was PBMCs, mostly from graft donor cells, taken 180 days after TCRalphabeta/CD19-depleted stem cell transplant. The sequence in DNA is TGTGCCAGCAGTTTGTACAGCTCCTACGAGCAGTACTTC. It translates to CASSLYSSYEQYF.